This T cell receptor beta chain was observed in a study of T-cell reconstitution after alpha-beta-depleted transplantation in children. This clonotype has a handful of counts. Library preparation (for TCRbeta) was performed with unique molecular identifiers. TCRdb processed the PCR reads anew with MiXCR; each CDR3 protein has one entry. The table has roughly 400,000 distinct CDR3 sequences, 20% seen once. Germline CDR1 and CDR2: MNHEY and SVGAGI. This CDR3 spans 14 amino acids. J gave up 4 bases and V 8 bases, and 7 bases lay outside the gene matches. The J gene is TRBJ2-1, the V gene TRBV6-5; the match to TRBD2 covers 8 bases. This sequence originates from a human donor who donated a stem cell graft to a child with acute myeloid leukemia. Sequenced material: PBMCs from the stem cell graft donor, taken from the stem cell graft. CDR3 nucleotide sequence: TGTGCCAGCGGCGGGAGGAGGGGTTACAATGAGCAGTTCTTC. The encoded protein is CASGGRRGYNEQFF.